Each of the 12 T cell receptor beta chains below was sequenced from the same sample in a study of blood T cell repertoires in COVID-19 (dated by TCRdb to the early 2020s). Libraries were made using the immunoSEQ multiplex PCR assay. TCRdb provides this immuneACCESS table in a form limited to in-frame rearrangements. Some clones are lacking; in checked studies, under half of them reflect an unresolved V gene, and why the rest are absent is not known. The sample includes around 400,000 clones, with around 90% observed a single time. Jointly, the top ten make up over 1% of the sample. The sequenced sample was peripheral blood. The receptors were sampled from a man aged 35-49 years with acute or convalescent COVID-19.

The CDR3 sequence: CASSLVAGSTDTQYF. The CDR3 nucleotides read TGTGCCAGCAGCTTAGTTGCGGGGAGCACAGATACGCAGTATTTT. J is TRBJ2-3 and V is TRBV13, with a weak D call TRBD2 (6 bases). The CDR3 is 15 residues long. Trimming shortened V by 1 base and J by 0 bases, and 8 bases separated the two germline ends. CDR1 and CDR2 (germline): PRHDT, FYEKMQ (reference sequence).

V gene TRBV7-2 combines with J gene TRBJ1-3; D is undetermined. V dropped 6 bases and J dropped 1 base, with 10 bases sitting between them. This CDR3 spans 14 amino acids. Germline V gives CDR1 SGHTA, CDR2 FQGNSA. The CDR3 DNA follows: TGTGCCAGCAGGCTGGGCATTTCTGGAAACACCATATATTTT. It is translated as CASRLGISGNTIYF.

The chain is built from TRBV9 and TRBJ2-7; tentatively, D is TRBD1 (5 bases). With 1 base removed from V and 0 bases from J, the gap between germline ends came to 14 bases. This CDR3 contains 16 residues. Germline CDR1 SGDLS, CDR2 YYNGEE. The CDR3 here is CASSVYSGLSSYEQYF. DNA of the CDR3: TGTGCCAGCAGCGTATACTCAGGGCTTAGCTCCTACGAGCAGTACTTC.

The chain is built from TRBV30 and TRBJ2-2; D possibly corresponds to TRBD2 (6 bases). V was clipped by 2 bases and J by 4 bases, with 14 bases between them. Germline V CDR1 and CDR2: GTSNPN, SVGIG (reference sequence). The CDR3 is made up of 15 amino acids. CDR3 residues: CAWSSGRKSTGELFF. DNA of the CDR3: TGTGCCTGGAGTTCAGGGAGGAAGAGCACCGGGGAGCTGTTTTTT.

The V gene is TRBV28, the J gene TRBJ1-1, with TRBD1 identical over 7 bases. This CDR3 contains 16 residues. Germline CDR1 MDHEN, CDR2 SYDVKM. Trimming removed 5 bases from V and 6 bases from J; junction bases left unmatched: 15. CDR3: CASSATLTGARSEAFF. Written as DNA, the CDR3 is TGTGCCAGCAGTGCCACTCTCACAGGGGCCCGCTCTGAAGCTTTCTTT.

Written as DNA, the CDR3 is TGTGCCTGGGAAAGGGGGCTTCAGGGTACTGAAGCTTTCTTT. Translated: CAWERGLQGTEAFF. The chain uses TRBV30 and TRBJ1-1, with 7 bases aligning to TRBD1. This CDR3 spans 14 amino acids. Unmatched junction bases numbered 11, after V lost 5 bases and J lost 5 bases. Germline assignment: CDR1 GTSNPN and CDR2 SVGIG (reference sequence).

This clone was found a few times. The chain has TRBV19 and TRBJ2-1; 8 bases match TRBD2. The CDR3 has 15 amino acids. The germline V gene encodes CDR1 LNHDA and CDR2 SQIVND (reference sequence). J lost 8 bases, V lost 4 bases, and 10 bases had no gene match. The CDR3 coding sequence is TGTGCCAGTAGTACTACTAGCGGAAATTTGGATGAGCAGTTCTTC. Amino acids: CASSTTSGNLDEQFF. Full variable domain (outside the CDR3, taken from reference TRBV19 and TRBJ2-1): DGGITQSPKYLFRKEGQNVTLSCEQNLNHDAMYWYRQDPGQGLRLIYYSQIVNDFQKGDIAEGYSVSREKKESFPLTVTSAQKNPTAFYLCASSTTSGNLDEQFFGPGTRLTVL.

The CDR3 reads CASSLEGTFETSDTGELFF. In DNA form, the CDR3 reads TGTGCCAGCAGCTTAGAGGGTACCTTTGAGACTAGCGACACCGGGGAGCTGTTTTTT. The genes are TRBV11-3 and TRBJ2-2; 8 bases fit TRBD2. The ends lost 0 bases at V and 3 bases at J; junction bases unmatched: 12. The CDR3 totals 19 residues. Germline V CDR1 and CDR2: SGHNT, YENEEA.

This chain links TRBV19 with TRBJ1-5, with TRBD1 matching over 8 bases. CDR3 length equals 21 residues. V shed 2 bases and J 0 bases; nucleotides not matched to a gene: 18. CDR1 and CDR2 from the germline V gene are LNHDA and SQIVND (reference sequence). DNA for the CDR3: TGTGCCAGTAGTATAATCCGGACAGGGTATTTCGTGGGTGGTAGCAATCAGCCCCAGCATTTT. It yields the protein CASSIIRTGYFVGGSNQPQHF.

CDR3 nucleotide sequence: TGTGCCAGCAGCCCCGAGGTTGGGACTAGCTCCTACAATGAGCAGTTCTTC. Its translation: CASSPEVGTSSYNEQFF. The rearrangement links TRBV7-9 to TRBJ2-1; 8 positions agree with TRBD2. The CDR3 runs 17 residues. Looked up from germline, CDR1 is SEHNR and CDR2 is FQNEAQ (reference sequence). The J segment lost 0 bases and the V segment lost 5 bases, leaving 9 bases of the junction unmatched. Using reference TRBV7-9 and TRBJ2-1 for the parts outside the CDR3, the full variable domain is DTGVSQNPRHKITKRGQNVTFRCDPISEHNRLYWYRQTLGQGPEFLTYFQNEAQLEKSRLLSDRFSAERPKGSFSTLEIQRTEQGDSAMYLCASSPEVGTSSYNEQFFGPGTRLTVL.

The rearrangement links TRBV19 to TRBJ2-7, with 8 bases lining up with TRBD1. The CDR3 length is 15 residues. Per germline, CDR1 LNHDA and CDR2 SQIVND (reference sequence). The trim removed 6 bases at V and 2 bases at J, leaving 9 bases unmatched. CDR3 coding DNA: TGTGCCAGTAGGGAATCCGGGACAGGTACCTACGAGCAGTACTTC. Amino acids: CASRESGTGTYEQYF. Full variable domain (missing parts from reference TRBV19 and TRBJ2-7): DGGITQSPKYLFRKEGQNVTLSCEQNLNHDAMYWYRQDPGQGLRLIYYSQIVNDFQKGDIAEGYSVSREKKESFPLTVTSAQKNPTAFYLCASRESGTGTYEQYFGPGTRLTVT.

The chain joins TRBV28 to TRBJ2-7; TRBD1 matches 9 bases. The CDR3 spans 15 residues. V lost 5 bases and J lost 5; bases outside the gene matches: 10. Per the germline V gene, CDR1 is MDHEN and CDR2 is SYDVKM. The CDR3 sequence: CASSGGTGRFHEQYF. In DNA, the CDR3 is TGTGCCAGCAGTGGCGGGACAGGGAGGTTCCACGAGCAGTACTTC.